This T cell receptor beta chain was captured by sequencing in a study of neurological immune-mediated disorders. Study results and caveats: A possible signature appeared as one related-CDR3 cluster, in which phylogenetic grouping placed the repertoires of 18 of 34 multiple sclerosis patients.

In this sample, this clonotype turned up many times. Its antigen is not known. TCRdb reanalysed the 5' RACE reads using MiXCR and keeps one entry per CDR3 protein. Here the sample spans around 58,000 distinct CDR3 sequences, about 3.7% being singletons. Trimming shortened V by 8 bases and J by 5 bases, and 12 bases separated the two germline ends. This CDR3 is 12 amino acids long. The chain combines TRBV12-3 or TRBV12-4 with TRBJ1-2, with D uncertain. Sequencing was performed on PBMCs. The receptor's source is a woman between 55 and 75 years old with multiple sclerosis. The CDR3 spells CASGETYYGYTF. The CDR3 DNA is TGTGCCAGCGGGGAGACGTATTATGGCTACACCTTC.